This T cell receptor beta chain was obtained from a study of OX40 agonist ivuxolimab in advanced cancers. As for the study in general: Ivuxolimab, which patients received intravenously every 2 weeks, was dosed at 0.01 to 10 mg/kg.

Blood draws occurred at baseline, cycle 4 day 1, and cycle 7 day 1. This clone is judged medium-sized (0.01 to 0.1%). The method was immunoSEQ multiplex PCR; TCRdb's version includes in-frame clones alone and lacks a portion of them. Seen here are tens of thousands of clones, 92% observed once, and the top ten hold approximately 22%. Germline V lookup: CDR1 LGHNA, CDR2 YNFKEQ. With 5 bases clipped from V and 3 bases from J, the junction kept 4 bases outside the gene matches. The CDR3 loop spans 15 amino acids. The sample in question was CD4+ or CD8+ T cells sorted from blood, obtained in a trial of the OX40 agonist ivuxolimab. The rearrangement uses TRBV4-2 and TRBJ2-7; 13 bases fit TRBD2. This clonotype was sampled from an adult with an advanced solid tumor such as melanoma, head and neck, liver or kidney cancer. The CDR3 protein is CASSARTSGSYEQYF. The CDR3 DNA sequence: TGTGCCAGCAGCGCCCGGACTAGCGGGAGCTACGAGCAGTACTTC.